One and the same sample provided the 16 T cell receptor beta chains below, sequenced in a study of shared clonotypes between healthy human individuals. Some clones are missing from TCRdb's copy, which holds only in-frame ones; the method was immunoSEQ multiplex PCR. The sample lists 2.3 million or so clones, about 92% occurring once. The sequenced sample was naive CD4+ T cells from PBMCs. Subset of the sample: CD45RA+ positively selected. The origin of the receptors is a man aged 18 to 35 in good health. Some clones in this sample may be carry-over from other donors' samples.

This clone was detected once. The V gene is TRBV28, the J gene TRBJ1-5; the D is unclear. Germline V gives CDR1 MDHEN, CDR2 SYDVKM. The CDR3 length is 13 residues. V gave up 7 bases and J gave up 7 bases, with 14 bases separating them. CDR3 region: CASKVGGLQPQHF. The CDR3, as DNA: TGTGCCAGCAAGGTCGGAGGGCTACAGCCCCAGCATTTT. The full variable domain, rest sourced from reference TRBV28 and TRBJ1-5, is DVKVTQSSRYLVKRTGEKVFLECVQDMDHENMFWYRQDPGLGLRLIYFSYDVKMKEKGDIPEGYSVSREKKERFSLILESASTNQTSMYLCASKVGGLQPQHFGDGTRLSIL.

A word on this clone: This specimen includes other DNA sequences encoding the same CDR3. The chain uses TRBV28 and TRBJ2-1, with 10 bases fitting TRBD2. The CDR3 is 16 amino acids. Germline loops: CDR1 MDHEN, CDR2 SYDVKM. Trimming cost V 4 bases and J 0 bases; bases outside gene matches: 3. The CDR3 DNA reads TGTGCCAGCAGTTCTTCTAGCGGGAGCTCCTACAATGAGCAGTTCTTC. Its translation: CASSSSSGSSYNEQFF.

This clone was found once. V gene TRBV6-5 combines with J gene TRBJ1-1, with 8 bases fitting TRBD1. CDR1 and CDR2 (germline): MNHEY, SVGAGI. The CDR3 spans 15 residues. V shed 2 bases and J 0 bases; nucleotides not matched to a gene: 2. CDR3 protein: CASSYQGAMNTEAFF. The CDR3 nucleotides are TGTGCCAGCAGTTACCAGGGGGCTATGAACACTGAAGCTTTCTTT.

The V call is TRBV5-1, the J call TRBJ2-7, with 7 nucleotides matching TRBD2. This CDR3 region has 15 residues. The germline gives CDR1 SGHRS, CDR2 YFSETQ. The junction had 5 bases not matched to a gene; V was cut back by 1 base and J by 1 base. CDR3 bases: TGCGCCAGCAGCTTGTCTAGCGGCGCATCCTACGAGCAGTACTTC. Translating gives CASSLSSGASYEQYF. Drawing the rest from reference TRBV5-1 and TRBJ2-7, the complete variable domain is KAGVTQTPRYLIKTRGQQVTLSCSPISGHRSVSWYQQTPGQGLQFLFEYFSETQRNKGNFPGRFSGRQFSNSRSEMNVSTLELGDSALYLCASSLSSGASYEQYFGPGTRLTVT.

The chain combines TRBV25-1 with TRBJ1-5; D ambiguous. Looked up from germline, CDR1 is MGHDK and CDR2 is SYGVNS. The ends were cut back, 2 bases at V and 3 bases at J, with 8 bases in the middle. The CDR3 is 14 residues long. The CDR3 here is CASSERVVNQPQHF. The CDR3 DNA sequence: TGTGCCAGCAGTGAAAGGGTCGTCAATCAGCCCCAGCATTTT.

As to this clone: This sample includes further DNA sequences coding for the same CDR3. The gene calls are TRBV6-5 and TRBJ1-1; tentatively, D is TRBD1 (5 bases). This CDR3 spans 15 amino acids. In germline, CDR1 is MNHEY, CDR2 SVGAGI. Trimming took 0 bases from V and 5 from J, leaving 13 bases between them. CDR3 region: CASSYSLGGGTEAFF. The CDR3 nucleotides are TGTGCCAGCAGTTACTCGTTGGGGGGAGGGACTGAAGCTTTCTTT.

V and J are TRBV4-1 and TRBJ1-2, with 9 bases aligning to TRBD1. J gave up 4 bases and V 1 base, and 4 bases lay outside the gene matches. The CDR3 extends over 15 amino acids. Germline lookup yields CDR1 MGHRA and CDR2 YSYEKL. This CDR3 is CASSQAGTGTYGYTF. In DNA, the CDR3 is TGCGCCAGCAGCCAAGCCGGGACAGGGACCTATGGCTACACCTTC.

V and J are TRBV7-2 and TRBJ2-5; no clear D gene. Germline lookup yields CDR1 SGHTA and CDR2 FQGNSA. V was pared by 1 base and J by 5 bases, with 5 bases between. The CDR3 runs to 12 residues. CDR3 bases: TGTGCCAGCAGCTTAGGTTGGGAGACCCAGTACTTC. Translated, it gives CASSLGWETQYF.

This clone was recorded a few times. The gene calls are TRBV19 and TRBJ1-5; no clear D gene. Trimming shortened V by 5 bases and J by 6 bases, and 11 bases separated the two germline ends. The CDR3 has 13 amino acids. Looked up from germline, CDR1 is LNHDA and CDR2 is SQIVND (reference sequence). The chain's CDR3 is CASSSQGGQPQHF. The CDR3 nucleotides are TGTGCCAGTAGTTCTCAAGGCGGTCAGCCCCAGCATTTT.

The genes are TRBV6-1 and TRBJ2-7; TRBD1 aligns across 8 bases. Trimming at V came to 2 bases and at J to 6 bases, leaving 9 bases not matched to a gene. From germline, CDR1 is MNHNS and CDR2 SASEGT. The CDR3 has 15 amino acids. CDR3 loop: CASSEMMTGAREQYF. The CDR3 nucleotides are TGTGCCAGCAGTGAAATGATGACAGGGGCACGCGAGCAGTACTTC.

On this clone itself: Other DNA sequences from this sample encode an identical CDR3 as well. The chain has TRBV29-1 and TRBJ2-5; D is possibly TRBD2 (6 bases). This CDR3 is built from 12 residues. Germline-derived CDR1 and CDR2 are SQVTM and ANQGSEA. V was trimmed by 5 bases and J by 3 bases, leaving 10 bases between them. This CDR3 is CSVHGGEETQYF. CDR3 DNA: TGCAGCGTTCACGGGGGAGAAGAGACCCAGTACTTC.

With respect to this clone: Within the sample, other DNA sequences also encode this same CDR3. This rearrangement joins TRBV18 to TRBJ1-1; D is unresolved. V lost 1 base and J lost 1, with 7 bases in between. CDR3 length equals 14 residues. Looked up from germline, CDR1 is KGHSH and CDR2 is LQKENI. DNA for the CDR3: TGTGCCAGCTCACCACAGGGCGGGAACACTGAAGCTTTCTTT. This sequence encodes CASSPQGGNTEAFF.

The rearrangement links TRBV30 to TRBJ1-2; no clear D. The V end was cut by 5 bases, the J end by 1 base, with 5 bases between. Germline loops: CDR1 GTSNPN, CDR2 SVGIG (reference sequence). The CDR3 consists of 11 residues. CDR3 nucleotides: TGTGCCTGGGTTTTTAACTATGGCTACACCTTC. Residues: CAWVFNYGYTF.

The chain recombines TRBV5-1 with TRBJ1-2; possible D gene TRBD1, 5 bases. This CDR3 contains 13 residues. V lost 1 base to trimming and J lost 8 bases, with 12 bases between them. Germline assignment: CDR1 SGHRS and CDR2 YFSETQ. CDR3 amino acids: CASSLYQGWGYTF. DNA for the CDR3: TGCGCCAGCAGCTTGTACCAGGGTTGGGGCTACACCTTC.

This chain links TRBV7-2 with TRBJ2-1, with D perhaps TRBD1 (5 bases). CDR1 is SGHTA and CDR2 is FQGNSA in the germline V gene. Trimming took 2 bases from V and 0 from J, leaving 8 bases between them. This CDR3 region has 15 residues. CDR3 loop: CASSLRQTSYNEQFF. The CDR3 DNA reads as TGTGCCAGCAGCTTAAGACAGACCTCCTACAATGAGCAGTTCTTC.

The CDR3 nucleotides are TGTGCCAGCAGCTCGACAGGGCTTTTTCAAGAGACCCAGTACTTC. This sequence encodes CASSSTGLFQETQYF. The chain recombines TRBV7-8 with TRBJ2-5; the match to TRBD1 covers 7 bases. Germline loops: CDR1 SGHVS, CDR2 FQNEAQ. The CDR3 loop spans 15 amino acids. With V trimmed by 4 bases and J by 2 bases, 7 bases remained unmatched. Together with reference TRBV7-8 and TRBJ2-5, the CDR3 gives the full variable domain: GAGVSQSPRYKVAKRGQDVALRCDPISGHVSLFWYQQALGQGPEFLTYFQNEAQLDKSGLPSDRFFAERPEGSVSTLKIQRTQQEDSAVYLCASSSTGLFQETQYFGPGTRLLVL.